Below are 23 T cell receptor beta chains sequenced from a single sample in a study of blood T cell repertoires in COVID-19 (dated by TCRdb to the early 2020s). Libraries were constructed by the immunoSEQ multiplex PCR assay. Sourced from immuneACCESS, this table was stored by TCRdb with only in-frame sequences that have V and J called. A share of the clones is absent; for the studies checked, an unresolved V gene accounts for under half, and the remainder has no known explanation. This sample lists about 300,000 clones; roughly 83% were detected once. The ten largest make up more than 1.4% of the sample. Specimen: peripheral blood. Every receptor here comes from a human donor with COVID-19, enrolled during active disease. The donor label of this sample is uncertain.

The chain carries TRBV19 and TRBJ1-5, with D uncertain. Trimming shortened V by 3 bases and J by 4 bases, and 7 bases separated the two germline ends. This CDR3 spans 13 amino acids. Germline V gene data show CDR1 as LNHDA and CDR2 as SQIVND (reference sequence). CDR3 amino acids: CASSMGINQPQHF. The DNA for the CDR3 is TGTGCCAGTAGTATGGGCATAAATCAGCCCCAGCATTTT.

The chain joins TRBV7-2 to TRBJ2-5; 13 nucleotides line up with TRBD2. The V gene's germline CDR1 is SGHTA and CDR2 FQGNSA. With 5 bases clipped from V and 7 bases from J, the junction kept 10 bases outside the gene matches. This CDR3 is built from 16 residues. In DNA, the CDR3 is TGTGCCAGCAGCAGATGGACTAGCGGGAGTGGTGTGACCCAGTACTTC. Translating it yields CASSRWTSGSGVTQYF.

The chain combines TRBV30 with TRBJ1-6, with D possibly TRBD1 on 6 matching bases. CDR3 length: 15 residues. CDR1 and CDR2 from the germline V gene are GTSNPN and SVGIG (reference sequence). With 0 bases removed from V and 7 bases from J, the gap between germline ends came to 13 bases. DNA of the CDR3: TGTGCCTGGAGTGTAAGGGGGAGTCGAAATTCACCCCTCCACTTT. Protein: CAWSVRGSRNSPLHF.

This chain uses TRBV6-6 with TRBJ2-3; D is uncertain. Trimming cost V 7 bases and J 0 bases, with 17 bases left between them. CDR3 length equals 16 residues. Per germline, CDR1 MNHNY and CDR2 SVGAGI (reference sequence). The CDR3 spells CASTLTNLYSTDTQYF. In nucleotides, the CDR3 is TGTGCCAGCACCTTAACTAACCTGTACAGCACAGATACGCAGTATTTT.

V usage is TRBV5-4 and J usage is TRBJ1-1, with TRBD1 as a possible D gene (5 bases). V was pared by 7 bases and J by 6 bases, with 19 bases between. Per germline, CDR1 SGHNT and CDR2 YYREEE (reference sequence). The CDR3 is 14 amino acids. CDR3 bases: TGTGCCAGCCGTGGGGGAGGGGAGGTCCCTGAAGCTTTCTTT. It codes for CASRGGGEVPEAFF.

J is TRBJ2-5 and V is TRBV7-9, with TRBD2 matching over 8 bases. There are 15 residues in the CDR3. The trim removed 5 bases at V and 4 bases at J, leaving 9 bases unmatched. From germline, CDR1 is SEHNR and CDR2 FQNEAQ (reference sequence). The chain's CDR3 is CASSPDLAGGETQYF. The DNA for the CDR3 is TGTGCCAGCAGCCCCGACCTTGCGGGAGGAGAGACCCAGTACTTC. Looking up the rest from reference TRBV7-9 and TRBJ2-5 gives the full variable domain: DTGVSQNPRHKITKRGQNVTFRCDPISEHNRLYWYRQTLGQGPEFLTYFQNEAQLEKSRLLSDRFSAERPKGSFSTLEIQRTEQGDSAMYLCASSPDLAGGETQYFGPGTRLLVL.

The chain links TRBV6-5 to TRBJ1-2; 9 nucleotides agree with TRBD1. Germline values: CDR1 MNHEY, CDR2 SVGAGI. The CDR3 is 15 amino acids. Trimming took 6 bases from V and 4 from J; bases not matched to a gene: 9. CDR3 residues: CASSKPGQGLYGYTF. In nucleotides, the CDR3 is TGTGCCAGCAGCAAACCGGGACAGGGACTCTATGGCTACACCTTC.

The sample holds one count of this clone. V is TRBV7-9 and J is TRBJ2-7, with TRBD1 identical over 7 bases. This CDR3 has 14 residues. Trimming took 5 bases from V and 5 from J; bases not matched to a gene: 9. The germline gives CDR1 SEHNR, CDR2 FQNEAQ (reference sequence). The CDR3 region is CASSPGDSSNEQYF. The DNA for the CDR3 is TGTGCCAGCAGCCCCGGGGACAGTTCGAACGAGCAGTACTTC. Full variable domain (rest looked up from reference TRBV7-9 and TRBJ2-7): DTGVSQNPRHKITKRGQNVTFRCDPISEHNRLYWYRQTLGQGPEFLTYFQNEAQLEKSRLLSDRFSAERPKGSFSTLEIQRTEQGDSAMYLCASSPGDSSNEQYFGPGTRLTVT.

This clone is a singleton in its sample. The genes are TRBV19 and TRBJ1-1; D might be TRBD1 (6 bases). V was cut by 2 bases and J by 2 bases, with 9 bases left in between. CDR1 is LNHDA and CDR2 is SQIVND in the germline V gene (reference sequence). The CDR3 runs 14 residues. The CDR3 reads CASSITGSNTEAFF. As DNA, the CDR3 is TGTGCCAGTAGTATAACAGGGAGTAACACTGAAGCTTTCTTT.

The chain joins TRBV19 to TRBJ1-4, with 10 bases aligning to TRBD1. This CDR3 region has 13 residues. With V trimmed by 8 bases and J by 8 bases, 5 bases remained unmatched. Germline V CDR1 and CDR2: LNHDA, SQIVND (reference sequence). CDR3 bases: TGTGCCAGTGCCGGGACAGGGGAGGAAAAACTGTTTTTT. Its protein is CASAGTGEEKLFF.

The chain recombines TRBV6-5 with TRBJ1-1; 9 bases agree with TRBD1. There are 15 residues in the CDR3. Germline V gives CDR1 MNHEY, CDR2 SVGAGI. V lost 5 bases and J lost 1; bases outside the gene matches: 5. The CDR3 sequence is CASSHLQGANTEAFF. For the CDR3, the DNA is TGTGCCAGCAGTCACTTACAGGGGGCGAACACTGAAGCTTTCTTT.

The CDR3 loop is CASSLAGVETQYF. The CDR3 coding sequence is TGCGCCAGCAGCTTGGCCGGAGTAGAGACCCAGTACTTC. J is TRBJ2-5 and V is TRBV5-1; unclear D gene. Trimming took off 0 bases at V and 4 bases at J, with 7 bases between the two ends. The CDR3 spans 13 residues. Germline CDR1 is SGHRS and CDR2 is YFSETQ. Based on the CDR3 plus reference TRBV5-1 and TRBJ2-5, the full variable domain is KAGVTQTPRYLIKTRGQQVTLSCSPISGHRSVSWYQQTPGQGLQFLFEYFSETQRNKGNFPGRFSGRQFSNSRSEMNVSTLELGDSALYLCASSLAGVETQYFGPGTRLLVL.

The rearrangement joins TRBV12-3 or TRBV12-4 to TRBJ2-5, with D possibly TRBD1 on 6 matching bases. Trimming stripped 6 bases from V and 1 base from J, with 9 bases between. CDR3 length: 13 residues. Written as DNA, the CDR3 is TGTGCCAGCAGGCCCAGGGGCCAAGAGACCCAGTACTTC. Translation gives CASRPRGQETQYF.

The chain has TRBV19 and TRBJ1-3; tentatively, D is TRBD1 (6 bases). This CDR3 has 16 residues. Deletions cut 6 bases from V and 0 bases from J, with 15 bases between. CDR1 is LNHDA and CDR2 is SQIVND in the germline V gene (reference sequence). This CDR3 is CASSQYVGGSGNTIYF. The DNA of the CDR3 is TGTGCCAGTAGCCAATACGTAGGGGGCTCTGGAAACACCATATATTTT.

In this sample, this clone turned up once. The chain has TRBV7-3 and TRBJ2-2; 10 bases match TRBD2. Per the germline V gene, CDR1 is SGHTA and CDR2 is FQGTGA. CDR3 length equals 16 residues. With 0 bases clipped from V and 8 bases from J, the junction kept 6 bases outside the gene matches. The CDR3 is CASSLTGLAAAGELFF. The CDR3 region has the DNA TGTGCCAGCAGCTTAACAGGACTAGCGGCCGCGGGGGAGCTGTTTTTT.

The chain uses TRBV19 and TRBJ2-3; 15 bases agree with TRBD2. Germline CDR1 and CDR2: LNHDA and SQIVND (reference sequence). Trimming took 8 bases from V and 6 from J; bases not matched to a gene: 6. The CDR3 is made up of 15 amino acids. This CDR3 reads CASRGLAGGRDTQYF. The CDR3 coding sequence is TGTGCCAGTCGGGGACTAGCGGGAGGTAGGGATACGCAGTATTTT.

The chain combines TRBV15 with TRBJ2-7, with D perhaps matching TRBD2 (5 bases). The germline CDR1 and CDR2 sequences are LNHNV and YYDKDF (reference sequence). Trimming removed 8 bases from V and 0 bases from J, with 14 bases in between. The CDR3 spans 14 residues. The CDR3 here is CATAGGGNSYEQYF. CDR3 sequence (DNA): TGTGCCACCGCAGGCGGAGGAAACTCCTACGAGCAGTACTTC.

The rearrangement uses TRBV12-3 or TRBV12-4 and TRBJ1-1, with D tentatively TRBD1 (6 bases). V gave up 6 bases and J gave up 8 bases, with 10 bases separating them. There are 11 residues in the CDR3. DNA for the CDR3: TGTGCCAGCAGGGGGGCCCTAGAAGCTTTCTTT. It yields the protein CASRGALEAFF.

The chain has TRBV28 and TRBJ2-7; D is possibly TRBD2 (5 bases). Germline V CDR1 and CDR2: MDHEN, SYDVKM. V shed 4 bases and J shed 4 bases, with 14 bases lying between them. The CDR3 runs 14 residues. Written as DNA, the CDR3 is TGTGCCAGCAGTTATGGACTCGGTACTTACGAGCAGTACTTC. It translates to CASSYGLGTYEQYF.

The V gene is TRBV5-1, the J gene TRBJ1-2; TRBD1 agrees at 7 bases. Germline loops: CDR1 SGHRS, CDR2 YFSETQ. The CDR3 covers 14 residues. Trimming took 3 bases from V and 1 from J; bases not matched to a gene: 3. CDR3 DNA: TGCGCCAGCAGCTGGGGGACAGATAACTATGGCTACACCTTC. This codes for CASSWGTDNYGYTF.

The V gene is TRBV3-1 (or the pseudogene TRBV3-2), the J gene TRBJ2-5; the D gene is possibly TRBD2 (5 bases). From germline, CDR1 is LGHDT and CDR2 YNNKEL (reference sequence). This CDR3 is built from 16 residues. Trimming stripped 2 bases from V and 5 bases from J, with 18 bases between. The CDR3 DNA reads as TGTGCCAGCAGCCAATCATCCGGTGCTAGCACTGAGACCCAGTACTTC. Its protein is CASSQSSGASTETQYF.

In its sample, this clone was seen a few times. V is TRBV5-4 and J is TRBJ2-2, with a weak D call TRBD1 (6 bases). The CDR3 is 13 residues long. V was pared by 7 bases and J by 0 bases, with 7 bases between. The germline gives CDR1 SGHNT, CDR2 YYREEE (reference sequence). CDR3 coding DNA: TGTGCCAGCTCAGGGGCGAACACCGGGGAGCTGTTTTTT. Translation gives CASSGANTGELFF.

The chain has TRBV30 and TRBJ1-3; 7 bases agree with TRBD1. With V trimmed by 1 base and J by 1 base, 4 bases remained unmatched. Germline CDR1 and CDR2: GTSNPN and SVGIG (reference sequence). The length of the CDR3 is 15 residues. CDR3 bases: TGTGCCTGGAGTGGCTCGACAGGGTCTGGAAACACCATATATTTT. Translated: CAWSGSTGSGNTIYF.